This TCR beta chain stems from a study of shared clonotypes between healthy human individuals. Regarding this clone: The antigen is not known.

Overall study results and limits: With a few donors compared, 5% to 5.5% of naive CD4 clonotypes were shared. Shared clonotypes across all four donors exceeded non-shared ones in generation probability.

The V and J ends lost 1 base and 4 bases, in that order; junction bases with no gene match: 4. The CDR3 has 14 residues. Per the germline V gene, CDR1 is SGHRS and CDR2 is YFSETQ. Using immunoSEQ multiplex PCR, the repertoire was profiled, and TCRdb retains in-frame clones only, with some absent. The sample records some 1,600,000 clones, about 98% being singletons. The rearrangement uses TRBV5-1 and TRBJ2-7; the match to TRBD1 covers 8 bases. This sequence was found in a man aged 25 to 45 in good health. What was sequenced was naive CD4+ T cells sorted from blood. The subset is: CD45RA+ positively selected. The CDR3 sequence: CASSLSGGLYEQYF. The CDR3 DNA sequence: TGCGCCAGCAGCTTGTCAGGGGGCTTGTACGAGCAGTACTTC.